These 2 T cell receptor beta chains were sequenced from one sample in a study of T cell changes during pregnancy in multiple sclerosis. Some clones are missing from TCRdb's copy, which holds only in-frame ones; the method was immunoSEQ multiplex PCR. This table holds 65,000 to 90,000 clones, around 90% found once. The sample in question was CD4+ T cells from peripheral blood mononuclear cells, obtained after pregnancy. Every receptor here comes from a female donor with multiple sclerosis, enrolled in a pregnancy study.

J is TRBJ2-7 and V is TRBV11-2; D may be TRBD2 (6 bases). The CDR3 is 14 amino acids. V gave up 5 bases and J gave up 7 bases, with 18 bases separating them. CDR1 SGHAT and CDR2 FQNNGV come from the germline V gene. The CDR3: CASSPRDSLREQYF. The CDR3 nucleotides read TGTGCCAGCAGCCCTCGGGACTCGTTACGGGAGCAGTACTTC.

The gene calls are TRBV19 and TRBJ1-1; no clear D. V lost 1 base and J 5 bases, leaving 11 bases between the germline ends. Germline V gene sequence: CDR1 LNHDA, CDR2 SQIVND (reference sequence). CDR3 length equals 14 residues. The CDR3 sequence: CASSIVSGGTEAFF. DNA for the CDR3: TGTGCCAGTAGTATAGTTTCGGGTGGAACTGAAGCTTTCTTT.